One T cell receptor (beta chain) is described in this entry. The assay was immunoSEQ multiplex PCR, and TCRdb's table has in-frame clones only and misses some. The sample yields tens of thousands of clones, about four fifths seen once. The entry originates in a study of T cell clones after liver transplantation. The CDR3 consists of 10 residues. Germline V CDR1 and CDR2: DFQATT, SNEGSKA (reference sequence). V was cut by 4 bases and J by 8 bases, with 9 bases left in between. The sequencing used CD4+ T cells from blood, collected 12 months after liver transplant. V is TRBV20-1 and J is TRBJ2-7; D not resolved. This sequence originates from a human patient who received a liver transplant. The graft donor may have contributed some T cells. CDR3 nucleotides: TGCAGTGCTACCCGGACGCAGCAGTACTTC. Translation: CSATRTQQYF.